This TCR beta chain came from a study of control samples from healthy donors and cancer patients. With 6 bases removed from V and 12 bases from J, the gap between germline ends came to 20 bases. This CDR3 contains 13 residues. Germline V gene lookup returns CDR1 SNHLY and CDR2 FYNNEI. This table comes from immunoSEQ multiplex PCR, and its TCRdb copy is limited to in-frame clones, with some not included. The sample lists some 79,000 clones; about nine tenths were seen once. The receptor was derived from a man aged 45-65 years in good health. V usage is TRBV2 and J usage is TRBJ1-1; no definite D call. Sequencing was performed on blood. The CDR3 nucleotides read TGTGCCAGCAGACCTCGCGGAGGAAGGGAACCTTTCTTT. Its translation: CASRPRGGREPFF.